The text below deals with one TCR beta chain. The data were taken from a study of blood T cell repertoires in COVID-19. Study context: T cells, B-cell-depleted T cells, or PBMCs provided the cDNA or gDNA that served as material.

The CDR3 runs 14 residues. CDR1 is LNHDA and CDR2 is SQIVND in the germline V gene (reference sequence). Deletions cut 5 bases from V and 3 bases from J, with 13 bases between. Original data processing: Using reference gene primer amplification, nucleated cell counts were estimated. The data were produced by immunoSEQ multiplex PCR, yet TCRdb's version contains in-frame clones alone and is incomplete. The DNA was the basis for D and trimming; V, J and clone size are from that table. The table lists more than 110,000 clones, roughly 85% of them singletons. The sequence came from a man aged 55 to 70 with acute or convalescent COVID-19. The sample was peripheral blood. V gene TRBV19 combines with J gene TRBJ2-5; maybe TRBD1 (6 bases). CDR3: CASSDGTRKETQYF. The CDR3, as DNA: TGTGCCAGTAGTGACGGGACAAGAAAAGAGACCCAGTACTTC.